These 27 T cell receptor beta chains came from one sample sequenced in a study of regulatory T cells in long-lasting Graves disease. Time point in this sample: persistent/refractory GD, antithyroid drugs over 5 years with positive TRAb. The TCR library was made from RNA extracted from PBMCs. Sequencing libraries for TCR beta were prepared with iRepertoire HTBI primers and Arm-PCR of CDR3 regions. TCRdb redid the calling of the multiplex PCR reads with MiXCR, one entry per CDR3 protein. The profile shows more than 300,000 distinct CDR3 sequences, approximately 25% of them singletons. The sample here was peripheral blood mononuclear cells (PBMCs), taken when the disease was refractory, from a patient treated with antithyroid drugs. Every receptor here comes from a woman in her thirties or forties with Graves disease.

This clonotype was counted a few times. The CDR3 is CSVEEGVGGLKYF. In DNA form, the CDR3 reads TGCAGCGTTGAAGAGGGGGTAGGCGGATTGAAGTACTTC. This chain links TRBV29-1 with TRBJ2-7; D possibly matches TRBD1 or TRBD2 (5 bases each). The germline V gene encodes CDR1 SQVTM and CDR2 ANQGSEA. CDR3 length: 13 residues. Trimming shortened V by 0 bases and J by 11 bases, and 17 bases separated the two germline ends.

This clonotype was seen a handful of times. The V gene is TRBV30, the J gene TRBJ1-4; a possible D gene is TRBD1 (5 bases). V gave up 4 bases and J gave up 12 bases, with 18 bases separating them. The germline gives CDR1 GTSNPN, CDR2 SVGIG (reference sequence). This CDR3 has 13 amino acids. The CDR3 region is CAWMKTVGAELFF. CDR3 coding DNA: TGTGCCTGGATGAAGACAGTCGGCGCGGAACTGTTTTTT.

The CDR3 is CASSVPGNSYEQYF. The CDR3 DNA follows: TGTGCCAGCAGTGTCCCCGGGAACTCCTACGAGCAGTACTTC. V is TRBV6-1 and J is TRBJ2-7, with D possibly being TRBD2 (5 bases). This CDR3 region has 14 residues. Germline values: CDR1 MNHNS, CDR2 SASEGT. V was trimmed by 4 bases and J by 0 bases, leaving 10 bases between them.

The chain carries TRBV6-2 or TRBV6-3 and TRBJ1-1; maybe TRBD1 (5 bases). CDR1 is MNHEY, CDR2 SVGEGT, per germline. CDR3 size: 14 residues. The ends were cut back, 5 bases at V and 6 bases at J, with 16 bases in the middle. The CDR3: CASSNGGKRPEAFF. The CDR3 nucleotides read TGTGCCAGCAGTAACGGGGGAAAAAGGCCTGAAGCTTTCTTT.

V gene TRBV7-2 combines with J gene TRBJ1-3; no definite D call. The CDR3 has 18 amino acids. Trimming stripped 7 bases from V and 0 bases from J, with 22 bases between. Germline V gene data show CDR1 as SGHTA and CDR2 as FQGNSA. The CDR3 nucleotides read TGTGCCAGCAACTATTTCTCAGGAGGGAGCCTCTCTGGAAACACCATATATTTT. This encodes CASNYFSGGSLSGNTIYF.

V and J are TRBV20-1 and TRBJ2-1; TRBD2 matches at 11 bases. Germline V gene sequence: CDR1 DFQATT, CDR2 SNEGSKA (reference sequence). The CDR3 covers 15 residues. Trimming cost V 6 bases and J 0 bases; bases outside gene matches: 4. In DNA form, the CDR3 reads TGCAGTGCCAAGCTAGCGGGAGGCTCCTACAATGAGCAGTTCTTC. Its protein is CSAKLAGGSYNEQFF.

In the case of this clonotype: At one end, the junction sequence differs from germline, possibly due to a read error. V is TRBV28 and J is TRBJ1-1; 11 nucleotides line up with TRBD1. CDR3 length: 20 amino acids. Germline-derived CDR1 and CDR2 are MDHEN and SYDVKM. As DNA, the CDR3 is TGTGCCAGCAGTACTCGGACAGGGGGCTTAAAGATAGCAAAGAACACTGAAGCTTTCTTC. Encoded protein: CASSTRTGGLKIAKNTEAFF.

Note on this clonotype: The junction departs from the called germline gene at one end, perhaps through a read error. V is TRBV10-2 and J is TRBJ2-1; 10 nucleotides match TRBD2. CDR1 and CDR2 from the germline V gene are WSHSY and SAAADI. The CDR3 runs 11 residues. The CDR3 reads CASSAPGLAIF. CDR3 DNA: TGCGCCAGCAGTGCCCCGGGACTAGCGATCTTC.

Of note for this clonotype: One junction end does not reproduce the germline sequence, and a read error may be involved. The V gene is TRBV7-8, the J gene TRBJ1-1, with TRBD1 matching over 7 bases. The CDR3 consists of 15 residues. Germline V gene lookup returns CDR1 SGHVS and CDR2 FQNEAQ. CDR3 nucleotides: TGTGCCGGCAGCTTAGACCGGGGGACAGCAACTGAAGCTTTCTTT. This sequence encodes CAGSLDRGTATEAFF.

The chain links TRBV6-1 to TRBJ1-2; D is perhaps TRBD1 (5 bases). The CDR3 spans 16 residues. CDR1 and CDR2 (germline): MNHNS, SASEGT. Trimming stripped 10 bases from V and 8 bases from J, with 29 bases between. CDR3 nucleotides: TGTGCCACACGGCGTTCGAAGGGGCGGCGATCGGGGGGCTACACCTTC. The encoded protein is CATRRSKGRRSGGYTF.

The rearrangement joins TRBV12-3 or TRBV12-4 to TRBJ2-2; TRBD2 matches at 7 bases. This CDR3 contains 14 residues. Trimming took 5 bases from V and 6 from J; bases not matched to a gene: 6. The CDR3 DNA sequence: TGTGCCAGCAGTCGACCAGCGGGACCCGGGGAGCTGTTTTTT. Its protein product is CASSRPAGPGELFF.

The chain combines TRBV19 with TRBJ1-2; TRBD1 aligns across 9 bases. The CDR3 is 14 residues long. Germline V gene lookup returns CDR1 LNHDA and CDR2 SQIVND (reference sequence). After removal of 4 bases from V and 2 bases from J, the junction contained 2 bases not matched to a gene. CDR3 sequence reads: CASSTGQGNYGYTF. The CDR3 nucleotides read TGTGCCAGTAGTACGGGACAGGGCAACTATGGCTACACCTTC.

This clonotype showed up just a few times. The V call is TRBV19, the J call TRBJ2-1; 7 bases align to TRBD2. V shed 2 bases and J 5 bases; nucleotides not matched to a gene: 12. Germline V lookup: CDR1 LNHDA, CDR2 SQIVND (reference sequence). The CDR3 contains 17 residues. CDR3 sequence: CASSIYIAASGNNEQFF. The CDR3 DNA reads as TGTGCCAGTAGTATATATATCGCGGCTAGCGGCAACAATGAGCAGTTCTTC.

The V and J genes are TRBV20-1 and TRBJ2-5; D unclear. There are 15 residues in the CDR3. Looked up from germline, CDR1 is DFQATT and CDR2 is SNEGSKA (reference sequence). V was cut by 5 bases and J by 6 bases, with 22 bases left in between. The CDR3 spells CSAPQIKRQRKTQYF. CDR3 nucleotide sequence: TGCAGTGCTCCACAAATCAAGCGACAAAGGAAGACCCAGTACTTC.

This clonotype was detected many times. This chain uses TRBV20-1 with TRBJ1-2; TRBD1 is a possible D gene (6 bases). Germline-derived CDR1 and CDR2 are DFQATT and SNEGSKA (reference sequence). V lost 6 bases to trimming and J lost 2 bases, with 13 bases between them. The CDR3 is 13 residues long. CDR3 amino acids: CSADGQPNYGYTF. The CDR3 region has the DNA TGCAGTGCAGACGGACAGCCCAACTATGGCTACACCTTC.

This clonotype was recorded many times. The CDR3 DNA is TGTGCCAGCAGTTTATTACAGGCGGGGGTCCACGAGCAGTACTTC. It is translated as CASSLLQAGVHEQYF. The V and J genes are TRBV28 and TRBJ2-7; 7 nucleotides agree with TRBD2. The CDR3 contains 15 residues. With 1 base clipped from V and 5 bases from J, the junction kept 8 bases outside the gene matches. Germline lookup yields CDR1 MDHEN and CDR2 SYDVKM.

This clonotype has more than one count but fewer than ten. The V and J genes are TRBV6-1 and TRBJ1-2, with D uncertain. The CDR3 contains 13 residues. Germline CDR1 MNHNS, CDR2 SASEGT. V dropped 6 bases and J dropped 5 bases, with 13 bases sitting between them. CDR3 nucleotides: TGTGCCAGCAGCCCCGGGAAGAAGTATGGCTACACCTTC. It is translated as CASSPGKKYGYTF.

Many counts were recorded for this clonotype. The CDR3 loop is CASSPWGSDRQPQHF. As DNA, the CDR3 is TGTGCCAGCAGTCCGTGGGGATCGGACAGACAGCCCCAGCATTTT. The chain recombines TRBV27 with TRBJ1-5, with D perhaps matching TRBD1 (6 bases). Trimming stripped 5 bases from V and 7 bases from J, with 18 bases between. Germline V gene sequence: CDR1 MNHEY, CDR2 SMNVEV (reference sequence). The CDR3 is made up of 15 amino acids.

About this clonotype itself: A much more abundant neighbour one base away suggests this may be a read error. The chain joins TRBV10-3 to TRBJ2-2; no firm D call. The CDR3 extends over 11 amino acids. Germline V gene lookup returns CDR1 ENHRY and CDR2 SYGVKD. The CDR3 loop is CASSRNGELFF. As DNA, the CDR3 is TGTGCCAGCAGTCGGAACGGGGAGCTGTTTTTT.

With regard to this clonotype: Just one base apart from a much larger clone, this may be a read error. This chain connects TRBV6-6 to TRBJ2-5; perhaps TRBD1 as D (5 bases). The length of the CDR3 is 15 residues. Trimming cost V 0 bases and J 9 bases, with 17 bases left between them. Germline CDR1 and CDR2: MNHNY and SVGAGI (reference sequence). The CDR3 spells CASSYSRQSEGAQYF. Written as DNA, the CDR3 is TGTGCCAGCAGTTACTCGAGGCAGTCCGAAGGGGCCCAGTACTTC.

This clonotype has at least ten counts. This chain links TRBV2 with TRBJ1-1, with 9 bases fitting TRBD1. V lost 5 bases to trimming and J lost 4 bases; unmatched junction nucleotides: 5. Germline values: CDR1 SNHLY, CDR2 FYNNEI. The CDR3 is 14 residues long. The CDR3 sequence: CASSPGQGRTEAFF. The CDR3 nucleotides read TGTGCCAGCAGTCCGGGACAGGGACGCACTGAAGCTTTCTTT.

This clonotype was seen at least ten times. This chain links TRBV29-1 with TRBJ2-1, with 14 bases that match TRBD2. The CDR3 is 13 residues long. V lost 5 bases and J lost 7; bases outside the gene matches: 1. Germline loops: CDR1 SQVTM, CDR2 ANQGSEA. The DNA of the CDR3 is TGCAGCGTTCGGACTAGCGGGAGGAATGAGCAGTTCTTC. It codes for CSVRTSGRNEQFF.

Concerning this clonotype: A read error may explain this, as a much larger clone is one base away. The J gene is TRBJ2-4, the V gene TRBV15; tentatively, D is TRBD2 (7 bases). The CDR3 totals 15 residues. Germline V lookup: CDR1 LNHNV, CDR2 YYDKDF (reference sequence). The CDR3 reads CATSPLGGGVNIQYF. Here the CDR3 DNA reads TGTGCTACCAGCCCCCTAGGGGGGGGGGTAAACATTCAGTACTTC.

In its sample, this clonotype was seen a few times. This chain links TRBV6-1 with TRBJ2-7; D is unclear. Trimming cost V 6 bases and J 2 bases, with 14 bases left between them. The CDR3 consists of 14 residues. From germline, CDR1 is MNHNS and CDR2 SASEGT. The DNA for the CDR3 is TGTGCCAGCAGCAAAGTCGACGGACCCTACGAGCAGTACTTC. This codes for CASSKVDGPYEQYF.

A remark on this clonotype: This may be a read error, as it is one base from a much larger clone. The rearrangement joins TRBV15 to TRBJ2-2, with TRBD2 matching over 14 bases. The CDR3 length is 20 residues. V dropped 3 bases and J dropped 1; count of bases not matched to a gene: 10. The V gene's germline CDR1 is LNHNV and CDR2 YYDKDF (reference sequence). CDR3 amino acids: CATSSDAGLAGEGNTGELFF. CDR3 coding DNA: TGTGCCACCAGCAGTGATGCGGGACTAGCGGGAGAAGGGAACACCGGGGAGCTGTTTTTT. Looking up the rest from reference TRBV15 and TRBJ2-2 gives the full variable domain: DAMVIQNPRYQVTQFGKPVTLSCSQTLNHNVMYWYQQKSSQAPKLLFHYYDKDFNNEADTPDNFQSRRPNTSFCFLDIRSPGLGDTAMYLCATSSDAGLAGEGNTGELFFGEGSRLTVL.

This clonotype was counted ten times or more. The rearrangement uses TRBV15 and TRBJ1-1, with 7 nucleotides matching TRBD1. V lost 1 base to trimming and J lost 7 bases; unmatched junction nucleotides: 6. This CDR3 has 14 residues. CDR1 and CDR2 from the germline V gene are LNHNV and YYDKDF (reference sequence). The CDR3 DNA follows: TGTGCCACCAGCAGAGCCGACAGGGCTGGTGAAGCTTTCTTT. It yields the protein CATSRADRAGEAFF. The variable domain in full, completed from reference TRBV15 and TRBJ1-1, reads DAMVIQNPRYQVTQFGKPVTLSCSQTLNHNVMYWYQQKSSQAPKLLFHYYDKDFNNEADTPDNFQSRRPNTSFCFLDIRSPGLGDTAMYLCATSRADRAGEAFFGQGTRLTVV.

This clonotype was detected only a few times. The rearrangement uses TRBV12-3 or TRBV12-4 and TRBJ1-2, with D possibly TRBD1 on 5 matching bases. The V end lost 8 bases, the J end lost 8 bases, and 18 bases lay between the germline ends. The CDR3 runs to 13 residues. The DNA for the CDR3 is TGTGCCAGCGTGGATGAGGGGATGGGCGGCTACACCTTC. It codes for CASVDEGMGGYTF.